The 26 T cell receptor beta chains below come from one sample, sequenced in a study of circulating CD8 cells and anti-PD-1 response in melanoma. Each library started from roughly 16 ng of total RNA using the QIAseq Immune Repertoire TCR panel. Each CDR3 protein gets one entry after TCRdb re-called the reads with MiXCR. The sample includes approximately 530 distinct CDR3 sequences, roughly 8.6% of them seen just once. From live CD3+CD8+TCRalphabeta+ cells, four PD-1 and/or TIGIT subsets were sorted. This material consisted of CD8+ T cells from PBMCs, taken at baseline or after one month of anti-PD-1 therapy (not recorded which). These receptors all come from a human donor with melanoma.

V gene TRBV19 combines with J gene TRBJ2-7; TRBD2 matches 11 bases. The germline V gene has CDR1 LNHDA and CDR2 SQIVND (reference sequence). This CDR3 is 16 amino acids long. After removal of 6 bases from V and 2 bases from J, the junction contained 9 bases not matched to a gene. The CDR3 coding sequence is TGTGCCAGTAGCTTCGGTCGACTAGCGGGAACCTACGAGCAGTACTTC. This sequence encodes CASSFGRLAGTYEQYF.

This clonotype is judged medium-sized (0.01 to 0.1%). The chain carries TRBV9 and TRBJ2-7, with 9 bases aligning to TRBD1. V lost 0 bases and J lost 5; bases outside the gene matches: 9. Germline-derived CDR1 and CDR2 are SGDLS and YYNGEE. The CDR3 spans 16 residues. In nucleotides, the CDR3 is TGTGCCAGCAGCGTAGGGGACAGGGACAACTTCAACGAGCAGTACTTC. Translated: CASSVGDRDNFNEQYF.

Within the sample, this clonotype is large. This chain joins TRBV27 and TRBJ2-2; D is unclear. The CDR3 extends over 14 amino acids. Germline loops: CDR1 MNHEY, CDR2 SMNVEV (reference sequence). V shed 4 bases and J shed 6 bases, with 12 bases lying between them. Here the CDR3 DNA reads TGTGCCAGCAGTTACGACACGCAGCCCGGGGAGCTGTTTTTT. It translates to CASSYDTQPGELFF.

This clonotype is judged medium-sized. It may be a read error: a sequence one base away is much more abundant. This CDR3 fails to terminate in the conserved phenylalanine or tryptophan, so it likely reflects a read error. CDR3 residues: CSARGERQDIDSPLHS. The CDR3 DNA reads TGCAGTGCTAGAGGGGAACGTCAGGACATAGATTCACCCCTCCACTCT. The chain couples TRBV20-1 to TRBJ1-6; maybe TRBD1 (5 bases). This CDR3 has 16 amino acids. V lost 1 base and J 8 bases, leaving 18 bases between the germline ends. The germline V gene encodes CDR1 DFQATT and CDR2 SNEGSKA (reference sequence).

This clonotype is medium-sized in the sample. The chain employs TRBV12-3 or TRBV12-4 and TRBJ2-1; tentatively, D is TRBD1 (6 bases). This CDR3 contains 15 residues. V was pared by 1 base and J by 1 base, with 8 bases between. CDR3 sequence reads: CASSLVGQSYNEQFF. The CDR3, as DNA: TGTGCCAGCAGTTTAGTCGGACAGTCCTACAATGAGCAGTTCTTC.

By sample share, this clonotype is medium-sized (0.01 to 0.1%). In nucleotides, the CDR3 is TGTGCCAGCACCTCGACAGGGGCGAATTCACCCCTCCACTTT. It is translated as CASTSTGANSPLHF. V is TRBV12-3 or TRBV12-4 and J is TRBJ1-6; 8 bases align to TRBD1. The length of the CDR3 is 14 residues. V lost 7 bases to trimming and J lost 7 bases; unmatched junction nucleotides: 6.

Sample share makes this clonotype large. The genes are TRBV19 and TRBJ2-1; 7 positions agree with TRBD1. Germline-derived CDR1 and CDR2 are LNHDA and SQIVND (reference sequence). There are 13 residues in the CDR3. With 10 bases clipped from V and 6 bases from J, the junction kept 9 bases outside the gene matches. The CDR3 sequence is CAITDRLTNEQFF. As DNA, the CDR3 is TGTGCCATCACGGACAGGCTAACCAATGAGCAGTTCTTC.

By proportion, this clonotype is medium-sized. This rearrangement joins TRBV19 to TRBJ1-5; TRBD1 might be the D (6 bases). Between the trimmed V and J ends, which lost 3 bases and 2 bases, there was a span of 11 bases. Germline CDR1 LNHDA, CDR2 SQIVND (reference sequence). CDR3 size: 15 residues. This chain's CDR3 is CASSIVAGGNQPQHF. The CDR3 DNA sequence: TGTGCCAGTAGTATCGTGGCAGGGGGCAATCAGCCCCAGCATTTT. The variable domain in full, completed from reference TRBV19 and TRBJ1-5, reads DGGITQSPKYLFRKEGQNVTLSCEQNLNHDAMYWYRQDPGQGLRLIYYSQIVNDFQKGDIAEGYSVSREKKESFPLTVTSAQKNPTAFYLCASSIVAGGNQPQHFGDGTRLSIL.

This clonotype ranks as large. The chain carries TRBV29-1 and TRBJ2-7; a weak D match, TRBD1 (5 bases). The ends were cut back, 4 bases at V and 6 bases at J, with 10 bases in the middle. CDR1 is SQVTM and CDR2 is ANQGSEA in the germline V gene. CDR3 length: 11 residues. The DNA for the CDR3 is TGCAGCGTTGGGGTCCAGGGCGAGCAGTACTTC. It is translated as CSVGVQGEQYF.

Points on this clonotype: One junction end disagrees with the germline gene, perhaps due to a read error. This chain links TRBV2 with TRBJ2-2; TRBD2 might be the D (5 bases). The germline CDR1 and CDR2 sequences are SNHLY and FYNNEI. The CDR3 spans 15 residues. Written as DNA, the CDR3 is TGTGCCAGCAGTGATTGGGCCGAGACGACCGGGGAGCTGTTCTTT. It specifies CASSDWAETTGELFF. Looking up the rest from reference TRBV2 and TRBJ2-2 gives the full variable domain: EPEVTQTPSHQVTQMGQEVILRCVPISNHLYFYWYRQILGQKVEFLVSFYNNEISEKSEIFDDQFSVERPDGSNFTLKIRSTKLEDSAMYFCASSDWAETTGELFFGEGSRLTVL.

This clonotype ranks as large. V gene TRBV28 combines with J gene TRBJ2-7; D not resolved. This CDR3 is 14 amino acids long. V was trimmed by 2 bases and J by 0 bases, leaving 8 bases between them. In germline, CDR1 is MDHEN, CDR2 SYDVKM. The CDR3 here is CASSLVANSYEQYF. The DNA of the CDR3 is TGTGCCAGCAGTTTAGTAGCAAACTCCTACGAGCAGTACTTC. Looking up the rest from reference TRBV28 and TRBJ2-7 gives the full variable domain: DVKVTQSSRYLVKRTGEKVFLECVQDMDHENMFWYRQDPGLGLRLIYFSYDVKMKEKGDIPEGYSVSREKKERFSLILESASTNQTSMYLCASSLVANSYEQYFGPGTRLTVT.

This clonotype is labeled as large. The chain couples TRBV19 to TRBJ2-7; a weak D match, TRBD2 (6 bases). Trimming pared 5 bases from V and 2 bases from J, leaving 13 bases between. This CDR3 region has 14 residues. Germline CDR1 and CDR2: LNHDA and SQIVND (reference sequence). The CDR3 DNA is TGTGCCAGTAGTGTTAGCGGAACCACCTACGAGCAGTACTTC. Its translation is CASSVSGTTYEQYF.

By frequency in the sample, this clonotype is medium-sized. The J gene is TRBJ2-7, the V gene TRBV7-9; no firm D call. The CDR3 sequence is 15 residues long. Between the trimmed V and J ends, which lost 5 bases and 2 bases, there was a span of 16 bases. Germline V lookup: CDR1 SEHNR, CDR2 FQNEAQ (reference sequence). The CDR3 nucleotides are TGTGCCAGCAGCCTTCGGACGAGCGCAACCTACGAGCAGTACTTC. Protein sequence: CASSLRTSATYEQYF.

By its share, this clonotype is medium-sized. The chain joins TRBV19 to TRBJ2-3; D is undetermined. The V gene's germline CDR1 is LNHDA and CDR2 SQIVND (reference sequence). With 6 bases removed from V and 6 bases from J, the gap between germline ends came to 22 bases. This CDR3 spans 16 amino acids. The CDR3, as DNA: TGTGCCAGTAGGCGATCCCGACGTATGCAGGCGGATACGCAGTATTTT. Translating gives CASRRSRRMQADTQYF.

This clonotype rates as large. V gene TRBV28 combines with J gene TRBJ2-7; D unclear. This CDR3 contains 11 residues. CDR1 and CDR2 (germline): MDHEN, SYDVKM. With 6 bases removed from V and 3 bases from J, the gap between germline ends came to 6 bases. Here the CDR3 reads CASSHLYEQYF. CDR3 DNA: TGTGCCAGCAGCCACCTCTACGAGCAGTACTTC.

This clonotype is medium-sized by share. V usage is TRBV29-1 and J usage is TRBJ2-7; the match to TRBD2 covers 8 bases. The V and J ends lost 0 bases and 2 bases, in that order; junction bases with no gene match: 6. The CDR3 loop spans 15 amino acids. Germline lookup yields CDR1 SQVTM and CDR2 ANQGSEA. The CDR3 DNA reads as TGCAGCGTTGAAGAGGGCGGGAGGACCCCCTACGAGCAGTACTTC. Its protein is CSVEEGGRTPYEQYF.

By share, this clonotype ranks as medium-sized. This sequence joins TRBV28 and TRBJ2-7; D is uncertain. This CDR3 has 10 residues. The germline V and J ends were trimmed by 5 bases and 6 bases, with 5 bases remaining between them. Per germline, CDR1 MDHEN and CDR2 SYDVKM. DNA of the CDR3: TGTGCCAGCAGTCTTACCGAGCAGTACTTC. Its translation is CASSLTEQYF.

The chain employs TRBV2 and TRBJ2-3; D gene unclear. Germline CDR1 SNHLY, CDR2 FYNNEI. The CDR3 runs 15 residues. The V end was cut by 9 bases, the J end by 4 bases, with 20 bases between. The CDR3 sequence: CASGGVNSEPDTQYF. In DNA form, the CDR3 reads TGTGCCAGTGGCGGAGTGAACTCGGAGCCAGATACGCAGTATTTT.

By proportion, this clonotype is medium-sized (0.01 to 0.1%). Here the CDR3 DNA reads TGTGCCAGTAGTACCGGGACAGGCAGCTCCTACGAGCAGTACTTC. Translation: CASSTGTGSSYEQYF. The chain links TRBV19 to TRBJ2-7, with 8 bases aligning to TRBD1. This CDR3 contains 15 residues. CDR1 and CDR2 (germline): LNHDA, SQIVND (reference sequence). J was trimmed by 0 bases and V by 4 bases; bases with no gene match: 5. Full variable domain (missing parts from reference TRBV19 and TRBJ2-7): DGGITQSPKYLFRKEGQNVTLSCEQNLNHDAMYWYRQDPGQGLRLIYYSQIVNDFQKGDIAEGYSVSREKKESFPLTVTSAQKNPTAFYLCASSTGTGSSYEQYFGPGTRLTVT.

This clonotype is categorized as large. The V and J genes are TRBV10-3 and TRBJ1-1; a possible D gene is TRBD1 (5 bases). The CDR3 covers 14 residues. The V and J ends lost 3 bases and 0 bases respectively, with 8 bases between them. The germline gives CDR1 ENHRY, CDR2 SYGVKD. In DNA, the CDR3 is TGTGCCATCAGTGATTGGGGGGTGAACACTGAAGCTTTCTTT. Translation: CAISDWGVNTEAFF.

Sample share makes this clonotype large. The CDR3 region has the DNA TGTGCCACCGCGACAGGGGGCTACGAGCAGTACTTC. Residues: CATATGGYEQYF. The rearrangement joins TRBV28 to TRBJ2-7; TRBD1 agrees at 9 bases. CDR3 length equals 12 residues. The germline CDR1 and CDR2 sequences are MDHEN and SYDVKM. V shed 10 bases and J 3 bases; nucleotides not matched to a gene: 4. The full variable domain, in which reference TRBV28 and TRBJ2-7 provide the parts outside the CDR3, is DVKVTQSSRYLVKRTGEKVFLECVQDMDHENMFWYRQDPGLGLRLIYFSYDVKMKEKGDIPEGYSVSREKKERFSLILESASTNQTSMYLCATATGGYEQYFGPGTRLTVT.

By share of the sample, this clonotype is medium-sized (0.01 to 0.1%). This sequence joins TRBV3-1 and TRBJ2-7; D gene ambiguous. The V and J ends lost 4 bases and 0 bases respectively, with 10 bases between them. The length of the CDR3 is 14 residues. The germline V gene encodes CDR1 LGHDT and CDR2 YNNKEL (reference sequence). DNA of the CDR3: TGTGCCAGCAGCCGGGATTGGAGCTCCTACGAGCAGTACTTC. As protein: CASSRDWSSYEQYF.

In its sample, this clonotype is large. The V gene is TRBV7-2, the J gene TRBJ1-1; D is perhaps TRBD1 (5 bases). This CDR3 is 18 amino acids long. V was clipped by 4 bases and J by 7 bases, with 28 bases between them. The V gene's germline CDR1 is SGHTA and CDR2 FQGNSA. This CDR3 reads CASSSRSGTLFLSDEAFF. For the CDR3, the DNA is TGTGCCAGCAGCTCACGCTCCGGGACGCTATTCTTGTCCGATGAAGCTTTCTTT. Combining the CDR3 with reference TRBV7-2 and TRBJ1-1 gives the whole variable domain GAGVSQSPSNKVTEKGKDVELRCDPISGHTALYWYRQSLGQGLEFLIYFQGNSAPDKSGLPSDRFSAERTGGSVSTLTIQRTQQEDSAVYLCASSSRSGTLFLSDEAFFGQGTRLTVV.

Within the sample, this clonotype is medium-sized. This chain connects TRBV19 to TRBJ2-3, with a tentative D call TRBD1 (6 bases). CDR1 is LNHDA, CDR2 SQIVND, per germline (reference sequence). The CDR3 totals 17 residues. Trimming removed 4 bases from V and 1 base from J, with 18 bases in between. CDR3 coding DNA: TGTGCCAGTAGTACCGAACAGGGTCAAACGGGCACAGATACGCAGTATTTT. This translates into CASSTEQGQTGTDTQYF.

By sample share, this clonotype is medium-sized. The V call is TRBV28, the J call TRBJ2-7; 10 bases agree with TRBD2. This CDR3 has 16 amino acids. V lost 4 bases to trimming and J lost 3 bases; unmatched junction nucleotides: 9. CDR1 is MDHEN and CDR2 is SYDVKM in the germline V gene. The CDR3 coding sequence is TGTGCCAGCAGTTCGCTACTAGCGGGGTTTCTCTACGAGCAGTACTTC. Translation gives CASSSLLAGFLYEQYF.

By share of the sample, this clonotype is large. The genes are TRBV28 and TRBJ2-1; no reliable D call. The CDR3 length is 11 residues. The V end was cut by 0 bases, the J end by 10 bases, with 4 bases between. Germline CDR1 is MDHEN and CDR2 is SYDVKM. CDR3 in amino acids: CASSLWGEQFF. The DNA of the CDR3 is TGTGCCAGCAGTTTATGGGGGGAGCAGTTCTTC.